This paragraph covers one T cell receptor (beta chain) sequence. Its specificity is not known. Sequencing used immunoSEQ multiplex PCR; TCRdb keeps in-frame clones, though not all of them. The sample yields 1.5 million to 2.5 million clones, approximately 95% seen once. In germline, CDR1 is MGHRA, CDR2 YSYEKL. The CDR3 runs to 13 residues. Trimming pared 4 bases from V and 0 bases from J, leaving 6 bases between. The data were taken from a study of shared clonotypes between healthy human individuals. It was CD45RO-negative cells, positively selected for CCR7, that made up naive CD8 cells, with terminally differentiated effector memory CD45RA+ cells excluded. Broader study findings: Blood was the only sampled material, and tissue repertoires likely differ. In contrast to clonotypes shared by all four donors, non-shared clonotypes had lower generation probabilities. The authors expected sequencing depth to affect clonotype sharing among donors.

V and J are TRBV4-1 and TRBJ2-5, with a weak D call TRBD2 (5 bases). The clonotype originates from a man aged 18 to 30 in good health. Sample: naive CD8+ T cells sorted from blood. The CDR3 region is CASSPDYQETQYF. CDR3 in DNA: TGCGCCAGCAGCCCGGACTACCAAGAGACCCAGTACTTC.